Below, 10 T cell receptor beta chains from the same sample are listed, as sequenced in a study of cytomegalovirus exposure and HLA in healthy donors. 13 Jbeta primers and 60 Vbeta primers were used for the PCR. The repertoire was sequenced with immunoSEQ multiplex PCR; TCRdb's copy has only in-frame clones and lacks some. The data show around 180,000 clones, approximately 71% seen once. Material for sequencing was PBMCs. These receptors all stem from a girl aged 5-17 years in good health and CMV-seronegative.

The chain combines TRBV2 with TRBJ1-1, with 7 nucleotides matching TRBD1. V lost 8 bases and J lost 3; bases outside the gene matches: 9. The length of the CDR3 is 14 residues. In germline, CDR1 is SNHLY, CDR2 FYNNEI. CDR3 nucleotide sequence: TGTGCCAGCGGGGACAGTCAAGCCGACACTGAAGCTTTCTTT. Its protein product is CASGDSQADTEAFF.

Comment on this clone: This CDR3 is also generated by other DNA sequences in the sample. J is TRBJ2-5 and V is TRBV6-5, with a tentative D call TRBD2 (5 bases). The ends were cut back, 0 bases at V and 1 base at J, with 6 bases in the middle. From germline, CDR1 is MNHEY and CDR2 SVGAGI. The CDR3 extends over 14 amino acids. The chain's CDR3 is CASSYSLAQETQYF. The CDR3 DNA sequence: TGTGCCAGCAGTTACTCCCTAGCCCAAGAGACCCAGTACTTC.

This chain connects TRBV14 to TRBJ1-6; 8 bases are shared with TRBD1. Germline lookup yields CDR1 SGHDN and CDR2 FVKESK. The CDR3 has 15 residues. J was trimmed by 10 bases and V by 2 bases; bases with no gene match: 7. In DNA form, the CDR3 reads TGTGCCAGCAGCCAACGGGGACAGGTGCGATCACCCCTCCACTTT. Its translation is CASSQRGQVRSPLHF.

The chain employs TRBV19 and TRBJ1-2; TRBD1 aligns across 9 bases. This CDR3 is 14 amino acids long. J was trimmed by 4 bases and V by 5 bases; bases with no gene match: 5. The germline V gene has CDR1 LNHDA and CDR2 SQIVND (reference sequence). CDR3: CASSQDRGAYGYTF. CDR3 nucleotide sequence: TGTGCCAGTAGTCAGGACAGGGGAGCCTATGGCTACACCTTC.

This clone was found once. The chain uses TRBV5-1 and TRBJ1-2, with TRBD1 identical over 7 bases. This CDR3 is 13 amino acids long. Germline CDR1 SGHRS, CDR2 YFSETQ. Trimming removed 4 bases from V and 3 bases from J; junction bases left unmatched: 3. CDR3 nucleotide sequence: TGCGCCAGCAGCATGGGGACAGACTATGGCTACACCTTC. It translates to CASSMGTDYGYTF.

The V call is TRBV10-3, the J call TRBJ1-4; 7 positions match TRBD1. The CDR3 is 15 residues long. The germline gives CDR1 ENHRY, CDR2 SYGVKD. J gave up 4 bases and V 3 bases, and 5 bases lay outside the gene matches. Here the CDR3 reads CAISDSRDSNEKLFF. The CDR3 DNA sequence: TGTGCCATCAGTGATAGTCGGGACAGTAATGAAAAACTGTTTTTT.

The rearrangement uses TRBV5-4 and TRBJ1-3; 12 nucleotides line up with TRBD1. Germline V gives CDR1 SGHNT, CDR2 YYREEE (reference sequence). With 4 bases clipped from V and 3 bases from J, the junction kept 5 bases outside the gene matches. The CDR3 runs to 16 residues. CDR3 protein: CASSPGQGADGNTIYF. CDR3 nucleotide sequence: TGTGCCAGCAGCCCGGGACAGGGGGCGGATGGAAACACCATATATTTT.

The chain couples TRBV7-9 to TRBJ1-1; 7 bases are shared with TRBD1. The CDR3 has 15 amino acids. Trimming took 5 bases from V and 5 from J; bases not matched to a gene: 11. Germline V gene sequence: CDR1 SEHNR, CDR2 FQNEAQ (reference sequence). The CDR3 here is CASSDRRDRGTEAFF. CDR3 in DNA: TGTGCCAGCAGCGACCGCCGGGACAGAGGGACTGAAGCTTTCTTT.

V usage is TRBV2 and J usage is TRBJ2-7; D uncertain. The CDR3 sequence is 11 residues long. Trimming shortened V by 6 bases and J by 1 base, and 4 bases separated the two germline ends. From germline, CDR1 is SNHLY and CDR2 FYNNEI. CDR3 DNA: TGTGCCAGCAGCCCTTCCTACGAGCAGTACTTC. This translates into CASSPSYEQYF.

The sample holds a few counts of this clone. The J gene is TRBJ2-2, the V gene TRBV4-2; no reliable D call. The germline V gene encodes CDR1 LGHNA and CDR2 YNFKEQ. This CDR3 spans 17 amino acids. The V and J ends lost 0 bases and 1 base respectively, with 12 bases between them. The CDR3: CASSQDLRSLNTGELFF. The DNA for the CDR3 is TGTGCCAGCAGCCAAGATCTTCGGTCTTTGAACACCGGGGAGCTGTTTTTT.